The rows below give T cell receptor beta chains drawn from one sample of a study of cytomegalovirus exposure and HLA in healthy donors. Data came from immunoSEQ multiplex PCR; TCRdb stores just in-frame clones and leaves some out. The profile shows around 67,000 clones, about four fifths of them singletons. Specimen: PBMCs. Receptors were obtained from a man between 18 and 29 years old in good health and CMV-seropositive. Each CDR3 is given with its conserved first and last residue. The order of the fields is D gene, V gene, clone size, J gene, CDR3 DNA, CDR3 protein. A D gene is named only where the DNA matches it firmly. Rows may omit the clone size; those that give it use once, few, many or a size class.

TRBD1	TRBV6-6	.	TRBJ1-1	TGTGCCAGCAGAACCAGGGGGGACGGCACTGAAGCTTTCTTT	CASRTRGDGTEAFF
.	TRBV10-1	.	TRBJ2-3	TGCGCCAGCAGTGGAAACAGTCATACGCAGTATTTT	CASSGNSHTQYF
.	TRBV6-1	.	TRBJ1-1	TGTGCCAGCAGTGAAGGAGGGAACCCTGAAGCTTTCTTT	CASSEGGNPEAFF
.	TRBV7-9	.	TRBJ1-1	TGTGCCAGCAGCTCACAGGGAATGAACACTGAAGCTTTCTTT	CASSSQGMNTEAFF
.	TRBV29-1	.	TRBJ2-1	TGCAGCGTTGAAGGGGACTCGGGGTATGAGCAGTTCTTC	CSVEGDSGYEQFF
.	TRBV18	.	TRBJ2-7	TGTGCCAGCTCTTCTCCCTTCGGGGAGTCCTACGAGCAGTACTTC	CASSSPFGESYEQYF
TRBD1	TRBV29-1	.	TRBJ2-7	TGCAGCGTTGGACAGGGGGGAAACGAGCAGTACTTC	CSVGQGGNEQYF
TRBD2	TRBV7-3	few	TRBJ2-5	TGTGCCAGCAGCCCAGGACTAGCCCAAGAGACCCAGTACTTC	CASSPGLAQETQYF
TRBD2	TRBV9	.	TRBJ2-1	TGTGCCAGCAGCGTAGGGTCTAGCGGCCACAATGAGCAGTTCTTC	CASSVGSSGHNEQFF
TRBD1	TRBV28	.	TRBJ1-1	TGTGCCAGCAGCCCTGGGGACAGGGGACTTATTGAAGCTTTCTTT	CASSPGDRGLIEAFF
TRBD1	TRBV30	.	TRBJ1-6	TGTGCCTGGAGAGGACAGGGGGATTCACCCCTCCACTTT	CAWRGQGDSPLHF
.	TRBV7-9	once	TRBJ1-1	TGTGCCAGCAGCTTCTGGGGCAACCCTGAAGCTTTCTTT	CASSFWGNPEAFF
.	TRBV20-1	.	TRBJ1-3	TGCAGTACGCCCGACGGAGACACCATATATTTT	CSTPDGDTIYF
.	TRBV28	.	TRBJ1-2	TGTGCCAGCAGTTTCCGGGGGGCCTATGGCTACACCTTC	CASSFRGAYGYTF
TRBD2	TRBV6-6	.	TRBJ2-5	TGTGCCAGGGGGCCGAGCGGGAGTAGAAAAGAGACCCAGTACTTC	CARGPSGSRKETQYF